The 31 T cell receptor beta chains listed next were all sequenced from one sample in a study of T-cell memory formation after mild COVID-19. TCRdb used MiXCR to reprocess the 5' RACE reads, holding one entry per CDR3 protein. The sample lists 250,000 to 400,000 distinct CDR3 sequences, roughly 13% occurring once. Source material: PBMCs or a T cell subset sorted from them (not recorded which). The source of these receptors is a man aged 18-30 years who had mild COVID-19 (a few samples of this study predate the infection). Cell type and time point are not known.

This clonotype was found a few times. The rearrangement links TRBV19 to TRBJ1-5; TRBD1 agrees at 7 bases. V trimming: 5 bases; J trimming: 7 bases; junction bases outside the gene matches: 11. Germline V CDR1 and CDR2: LNHDA, SQIVND (reference sequence). CDR3 size: 15 residues. CDR3 sequence (DNA): TGTGCCAGTAGTCTCCAACGACAGGGCAGGCAGCCCCAGCATTTT. Translated: CASSLQRQGRQPQHF.

This sequence joins TRBV5-1 and TRBJ1-1, with TRBD1 matching 9 bases. The V gene end was trimmed by 4 bases and the J gene end by 3 bases; junction bases not matched to a gene: 13. The CDR3 is 17 amino acids. CDR1 is SGHRS, CDR2 YFSETQ, per germline. CDR3 loop: CASSQVYGTGTDTEAFF. The CDR3 DNA is TGCGCCAGCAGCCAGGTCTACGGGACAGGGACGGACACTGAAGCTTTCTTT.

The chain employs TRBV6-2 or TRBV6-3 and TRBJ2-2; 7 bases map to TRBD2. Germline loops: CDR1 MNHEY, CDR2 SVGEGT. CDR3 length equals 15 residues. Unmatched junction bases numbered 10, after V lost 7 bases and J lost 5 bases. CDR3 coding DNA: TGTGCCAGCAAAATGCTGACTAGCCTAACCGGGGAGCTGTTTTTT. It encodes CASKMLTSLTGELFF.

This clonotype rates as large. CDR3 region: CASSQDSGGAGEQFF. The CDR3 DNA follows: TGCGCCAGCAGCCAAGATTCCGGGGGGGCCGGTGAGCAGTTCTTC. This sequence joins TRBV4-1 and TRBJ2-1, with 8 bases matching TRBD2. The germline V gene has CDR1 MGHRA and CDR2 YSYEKL. There are 15 residues in the CDR3. V dropped 0 bases and J dropped 9; count of bases not matched to a gene: 7.

The V call is TRBV7-9, the J call TRBJ2-7; no clear D. Trimming cost V 3 bases and J 3 bases, with 12 bases left between them. CDR1 SEHNR and CDR2 FQNEAQ come from the germline V gene (reference sequence). This CDR3 spans 14 amino acids. The CDR3 coding sequence is TGTGCCAGCAGCTTTGCAGGACCCCTCTACGAGCAGTACTTC. As protein: CASSFAGPLYEQYF.

V and J are TRBV5-1 and TRBJ2-5; possible D gene TRBD2, 5 bases. The germline V and J ends were trimmed by 0 bases and 4 bases, with 13 bases remaining between them. The CDR3 length is 15 residues. Germline V gene sequence: CDR1 SGHRS, CDR2 YFSETQ. As DNA, the CDR3 is TGCGCCAGCAGCTTGGGTGTCGGGGTCGGAGAGACCCAGTACTTC. It is translated as CASSLGVGVGETQYF.

This clonotype was detected ten times or more. V is TRBV12-3 or TRBV12-4 and J is TRBJ2-1; 8 bases agree with TRBD1. V shed 2 bases, J shed 6 bases, and the junction held 12 bases outside the gene matches. CDR3 size: 17 residues. The CDR3 spells CASSLKVLGQGGNEQFF. The CDR3 DNA is TGTGCCAGCAGTTTAAAGGTACTCGGACAGGGCGGCAATGAGCAGTTCTTC.

This clonotype appeared a few times. The rearrangement links TRBV5-1 to TRBJ2-3, with D tentatively TRBD2 (6 bases). Per the germline V gene, CDR1 is SGHRS and CDR2 is YFSETQ. This CDR3 is built from 15 residues. V was pared by 5 bases and J by 0 bases, with 13 bases between. CDR3: CASRQGLASTDTQYF. The CDR3 coding sequence is TGCGCCAGCAGGCAGGGACTTGCTAGCACAGATACGCAGTATTTT.

This clonotype was seen only a few times. This chain links TRBV4-3 with TRBJ2-3; 8 bases are a match to TRBD1. Unmatched junction bases numbered 7, after V lost 3 bases and J lost 5 bases. Germline-derived CDR1 and CDR2 are LGHNA and YSLEER. CDR3 length equals 15 residues. CDR3 in DNA: TGCGCCAGCAGCCAGGTCAGGGGGCAGGGAGATACGCAGTATTTT. This sequence encodes CASSQVRGQGDTQYF.

The genes are TRBV19 and TRBJ2-7; D is possibly TRBD2 (5 bases). Trimming left V 3 bases short and J 3 bases short, with 18 bases between. Germline CDR1 and CDR2: LNHDA and SQIVND (reference sequence). The CDR3 consists of 16 residues. CDR3 residues: CASSILVEGDFYEQYF. CDR3 DNA sequence: TGTGCCAGTAGTATCCTCGTTGAGGGAGATTTCTACGAGCAGTACTTC.

This clonotype was seen a few times. The rearrangement links TRBV5-6 to TRBJ2-6; 8 nucleotides align to TRBD1. The V gene end was trimmed by 2 bases and the J gene end by 4 bases; junction bases not matched to a gene: 8. The length of the CDR3 is 17 residues. Germline assignment: CDR1 SGHDT and CDR2 YYEEEE. CDR3: CASSFWTGSAGANVLTF. The CDR3 coding sequence is TGTGCCAGCAGCTTTTGGACAGGGTCTGCCGGGGCCAACGTCCTGACTTTC. Drawing the rest from reference TRBV5-6 and TRBJ2-6, the complete variable domain is DAGVTQSPTHLIKTRGQQVTLRCSPKSGHDTVSWYQQALGQGPQFIFQYYEEEERQRGNFPDRFSGHQFPNYSSELNVNALLLGDSALYLCASSFWTGSAGANVLTFGAGSRLTVL.

This clonotype was counted at least ten times. The chain recombines TRBV4-3 with TRBJ2-7, with 8 bases aligning to TRBD1. J gave up 6 bases and V 4 bases, and 5 bases lay outside the gene matches. CDR3 length equals 13 residues. Germline lookup yields CDR1 LGHNA and CDR2 YSLEER. CDR3 residues: CASSRKTGVEQYF. CDR3 sequence (DNA): TGCGCCAGCAGCCGAAAGACAGGGGTCGAGCAGTACTTC.

This clonotype has only a few counts. CDR3 sequence (DNA): TGTGCCAGCAGTTGGGCGGGGAACACTGAAGCTTTCTTT. Residues: CASSWAGNTEAFF. The V call is TRBV27, the J call TRBJ1-1; D gene uncertain. The CDR3 has 13 residues. Germline V lookup: CDR1 MNHEY, CDR2 SMNVEV (reference sequence). The V end lost 4 bases, the J end lost 1 base, and 7 bases lay between the germline ends.

In this sample, this clonotype turned up a few times. The chain employs TRBV9 and TRBJ1-5, with 7 bases that match TRBD1. Germline CDR1 is SGDLS and CDR2 is YYNGEE. CDR3 length: 14 residues. J lost 4 bases, V lost 2 bases, and 3 bases had no gene match. DNA for the CDR3: TGTGCCAGCAGCGTTGGACAGGCAAATCAGCCCCAGCATTTT. This translates into CASSVGQANQPQHF.

This chain links TRBV5-1 with TRBJ2-3; D not certain. V shed 5 bases and J shed 4 bases, with 11 bases lying between them. The germline V gene encodes CDR1 SGHRS and CDR2 YFSETQ. CDR3 length: 13 residues. The CDR3 is CASSPARPDTQYF. CDR3 DNA: TGCGCCAGCAGTCCTGCTCGGCCAGATACGCAGTATTTT.

This rearrangement joins TRBV1 to TRBJ1-1. TRBV1 is assigned pseudogene status. The CDR3 totals 14 residues. The DNA of the CDR3 is TGCACCAGCAGCCGTAGCCTTAATAACAATGACATGCGCTTT. It yields the protein CTSSRSLNNNDMRF.

The chain links TRBV11-2 to TRBJ2-5, with TRBD2 matching over 8 bases. The CDR3 length is 15 residues. V gave up 5 bases and J gave up 4 bases; unmatched junction bases: 9. Germline values: CDR1 SGHAT, CDR2 FQNNGV. The CDR3 sequence: CASSRGRGGIETQYF. The CDR3 DNA sequence: TGTGCCAGCAGCAGAGGCCGGGGGGGCATAGAGACCCAGTACTTC.

The rearrangement joins TRBV30 to TRBJ1-2, with D maybe TRBD1 (5 bases). Per germline, CDR1 GTSNPN and CDR2 SVGIG (reference sequence). This CDR3 region has 12 residues. Trimming took 3 bases from V and 8 from J, leaving 13 bases between them. CDR3 amino acids: CAWSVLRGGYTF. In DNA form, the CDR3 reads TGTGCCTGGAGCGTTTTAAGGGGCGGCTACACCTTC.

This clonotype was seen a few times. The V gene is TRBV7-6, the J gene TRBJ2-1, with TRBD2 matching 14 bases. The CDR3 contains 17 residues. V shed 3 bases and J 5 bases; nucleotides not matched to a gene: 6. The V gene's germline CDR1 is SGHVS and CDR2 FNYEAQ. The CDR3 sequence: CASSLVTSGGANNEQFF. The CDR3 DNA reads TGTGCCAGCAGCTTGGTGACTAGCGGGGGGGCCAACAATGAGCAGTTCTTC.

This sequence joins TRBV11-2 and TRBJ2-2; 9 bases match TRBD1. V gave up 7 bases and J gave up 2 bases; unmatched junction bases: 11. Germline assignment: CDR1 SGHAT and CDR2 FQNNGV. CDR3 size: 17 residues. The CDR3 DNA sequence: TGTGCCAGCACCCAAATAGGGACAGGGAGAAACACCGGGGAGCTGTTTTTT. Its translation: CASTQIGTGRNTGELFF.

This clonotype was picked up a small number of times. The chain carries TRBV20-1 and TRBJ2-1; TRBD1 is a possible D gene (6 bases). Germline CDR1 DFQATT, CDR2 SNEGSKA (reference sequence). Trimming took 6 bases from V and 4 from J, leaving 19 bases between them. This CDR3 is 15 amino acids long. The chain's CDR3 is CSALEGVFVYNEQFF. CDR3 coding DNA: TGCAGTGCCCTAGAGGGGGTGTTCGTTTACAATGAGCAGTTCTTC.

This clonotype was detected only a few times. The V and J genes are TRBV12-3 or TRBV12-4 and TRBJ2-7; D not resolved. Trimming took 3 bases from V and 3 from J, leaving 9 bases between them. The CDR3 has 13 amino acids. CDR3 amino acids: CASSLWQDYEQYF. CDR3 sequence (DNA): TGTGCCAGCAGTTTGTGGCAGGACTACGAGCAGTACTTC.

Only a few counts were recorded for this clonotype. This chain uses TRBV12-3 or TRBV12-4 with TRBJ1-1, with 9 bases aligning to TRBD1. The V segment lost 4 bases and the J segment 6 bases; nucleotides outside the gene matches: 6. The CDR3 extends over 14 amino acids. This CDR3 reads CASSWGQGKAEAFF. CDR3 nucleotide sequence: TGTGCCAGCAGTTGGGGACAGGGTAAGGCTGAAGCTTTCTTT.

The chain carries TRBV7-9 and TRBJ2-2; D is perhaps TRBD1 (6 bases). The CDR3 length is 15 residues. Per germline, CDR1 SEHNR and CDR2 FQNEAQ (reference sequence). V was cut by 5 bases and J by 7 bases, with 17 bases left in between. The CDR3 sequence is CASSPIAGAVGELFF. DNA of the CDR3: TGTGCCAGCAGCCCGATTGCAGGGGCGGTCGGGGAGCTGTTTTTT.

This clonotype has more than one count but fewer than ten. V usage is TRBV5-6 and J usage is TRBJ2-7; tentatively, D is TRBD2 (5 bases). Trimming removed 5 bases at V and 3 bases at J, with 15 bases between. The CDR3 consists of 14 residues. In germline, CDR1 is SGHDT, CDR2 YYEEEE. The chain's CDR3 is CASRIGGSYYEQYV. CDR3 DNA sequence: TGTGCCAGCAGAATCGGAGGTTCGTACTACGAGCAGTACGTC.

The V call is TRBV7-8, the J call TRBJ2-1; D is unresolved. Trimming cost V 3 bases and J 4 bases, with 7 bases left between them. Per the germline V gene, CDR1 is SGHVS and CDR2 is FQNEAQ. This CDR3 contains 13 residues. The CDR3 protein is CASSFPGYNEQFF. The CDR3 DNA sequence: TGTGCCAGCAGCTTTCCAGGTTACAATGAGCAGTTCTTC.

This clonotype was observed a handful of times. DNA of the CDR3: TGTGCCAGCAGCCGACGAGCTCCAGATACGCAGTATTTT. Encoded protein: CASSRRAPDTQYF. V and J are TRBV7-3 and TRBJ2-3; no clear D gene. V lost 5 bases and J lost 4, with 10 bases in between. The CDR3 is made up of 13 amino acids. CDR1 and CDR2 (germline): SGHTA, FQGTGA.

Many counts were recorded for this clonotype. The rearrangement links TRBV5-1 to TRBJ2-7; D is undetermined. The CDR3 has 12 amino acids. The germline V gene has CDR1 SGHRS and CDR2 YFSETQ. V was trimmed by 5 bases and J by 3 bases, leaving 9 bases between them. The CDR3 sequence: CASRSDGYEQYF. CDR3 in DNA: TGCGCCAGCAGATCGGACGGCTACGAGCAGTACTTC. The full variable domain, rest sourced from reference TRBV5-1 and TRBJ2-7, is KAGVTQTPRYLIKTRGQQVTLSCSPISGHRSVSWYQQTPGQGLQFLFEYFSETQRNKGNFPGRFSGRQFSNSRSEMNVSTLELGDSALYLCASRSDGYEQYFGPGTRLTVT.

This clonotype was found a few times. The rearrangement uses TRBV6-1 and TRBJ1-4, with TRBD1 matching over 7 bases. The CDR3 is 16 amino acids. V gave up 3 bases and J gave up 8 bases; unmatched junction bases: 12. In germline, CDR1 is MNHNS, CDR2 SASEGT. CDR3 sequence: CASSDPNRGGNEKLFF. CDR3 nucleotides: TGTGCCAGCAGTGACCCAAACAGGGGTGGGAACGAAAAACTGTTTTTT.

This clonotype was seen a handful of times. The chain employs TRBV4-3 and TRBJ2-1; 7 nucleotides align to TRBD2. After removal of 3 bases from V and 2 bases from J, the junction contained 16 bases not matched to a gene. The CDR3 has 19 residues. CDR1 and CDR2 (germline): LGHNA, YSLEER. Here the CDR3 DNA reads TGCGCCAGCAGCCAGACGGACGGAGCGATGGGGGGGGCCTACAATGAGCAGTTCTTC. Encoded protein: CASSQTDGAMGGAYNEQFF.

This clonotype has just a few counts. The rearrangement links TRBV5-5 to TRBJ2-3; D gene unclear. Trimming stripped 2 bases from V and 3 bases from J, with 7 bases between. Germline V gives CDR1 SGHKS, CDR2 YYEKEE (reference sequence). The CDR3 is 13 residues long. The CDR3 DNA follows: TGTGCCAGCAGCTTTGGACCTACAGATACGCAGTATTTT. Its protein is CASSFGPTDTQYF.